This is a list of T cell receptor beta chains from one sample in a study of T cell changes during pregnancy in multiple sclerosis. This table comes from immunoSEQ multiplex PCR, and its TCRdb copy is limited to in-frame clones, with some not included. There are about 40,000 clones in the sample; about 94% occur only once, and more than 1.5% lies in the top ten. Sequenced here: peripheral blood, sampled in the third trimester of pregnancy. Every receptor here comes from a female donor with multiple sclerosis, enrolled in a pregnancy study. CDR3s include the opening cysteine and the closing phenylalanine or tryptophan. The order of the fields is V gene, D gene, CDR3 length, clone size, J gene, CDR3 DNA, CDR3 protein. D genes are given only for firm matches. Size tells how often a clone was seen (once, few, many) or the class of an expanded clone, and some rows leave it out.

v_call: TRBV19; d_call: -; cdr3_length: 15; clone_size: -; j_call: TRBJ1-2; cdr3_nt: TGTGCCAGTAGTATGCCTCCTGGAGGGGACTATGGCTACACCTTC; cdr3_aa: CASSMPPGGDYGYTF
v_call: TRBV5-1; d_call: TRBD2; cdr3_length: 15; clone_size: once; j_call: TRBJ2-5; cdr3_nt: TGCGCCAGCAGCGGAAGTAGCGGGCGGGGAGAGACCCAGTACTTC; cdr3_aa: CASSGSSGRGETQYF
v_call: TRBV6-6; d_call: -; cdr3_length: 15; clone_size: -; j_call: TRBJ2-7; cdr3_nt: TGTGCCAGCAGTTCCGACAGGTTAAATTCGATTGAGCAGTACTTC; cdr3_aa: CASSSDRLNSIEQYF
v_call: TRBV16; d_call: TRBD1; cdr3_length: 16; clone_size: -; j_call: TRBJ1-5; cdr3_nt: TGTGCCAGCAGCCAACCGTACAGGGGAACCAATCAGCCCCAGCATTTT; cdr3_aa: CASSQPYRGTNQPQHF
v_call: TRBV4-1; d_call: TRBD2; cdr3_length: 17; clone_size: -; j_call: TRBJ2-3; cdr3_nt: TGCGCCAGCAGCCAAGAAAGAGCGGGAGGGGTGGCAGATACGCAGTATTTT; cdr3_aa: CASSQERAGGVADTQYF
v_call: TRBV4-3; d_call: -; cdr3_length: 14; clone_size: -; j_call: TRBJ2-5; cdr3_nt: TGCGCCAGCAGCCAAGACGGCCGGGGTAGGACCCAGTACTTC; cdr3_aa: CASSQDGRGRTQYF
v_call: TRBV28; d_call: TRBD2; cdr3_length: 18; clone_size: -; j_call: TRBJ2-1; cdr3_nt: TGTGCCACCACAATAACCCGCGGCGGGAGGAGCTCCTACAATGAGCAGTTCTTC; cdr3_aa: CATTITRGGRSSYNEQFF
v_call: TRBV7-2; d_call: -; cdr3_length: 13; clone_size: -; j_call: TRBJ1-1; cdr3_nt: TGTGCCAGCAGTCTTCTAGGAGGCACTGAAGCTTTCTTT; cdr3_aa: CASSLLGGTEAFF
v_call: TRBV6-4; d_call: TRBD2; cdr3_length: 13; clone_size: -; j_call: TRBJ2-1; cdr3_nt: TGTGCAGCGAGGGGGGGACTAGCGGATGAGCAGTTCTTC; cdr3_aa: CAARGGLADEQFF
v_call: TRBV7-2; d_call: TRBD1; cdr3_length: 14; clone_size: -; j_call: TRBJ1-2; cdr3_nt: TGTGCCAGCAGCGCCCACAGGGACAGTAGTGGCTACACCTTC; cdr3_aa: CASSAHRDSSGYTF
v_call: TRBV6-1; d_call: TRBD1; cdr3_length: 15; clone_size: -; j_call: TRBJ2-4; cdr3_nt: TGTGCCAGCAGTGAGGTCGGACAGGGTGGGGGCATTCAGTACTTC; cdr3_aa: CASSEVGQGGGIQYF
v_call: TRBV27; d_call: TRBD1; cdr3_length: 16; clone_size: -; j_call: TRBJ1-2; cdr3_nt: TGTGCCAGCAGCCAAACAGGGGGCCGCCGATTCTATGGCTACACCTTC; cdr3_aa: CASSQTGGRRFYGYTF
v_call: TRBV19; d_call: TRBD2; cdr3_length: 13; clone_size: -; j_call: TRBJ2-5; cdr3_nt: TGTGCCATCGCGGGGGGAGCTGGAGAGACCCAGTACTTC; cdr3_aa: CAIAGGAGETQYF
v_call: TRBV30; d_call: -; cdr3_length: 15; clone_size: -; j_call: TRBJ2-3; cdr3_nt: TGTGCCTGGAGTGTACCTTGGCTAGCTCAGGATACGCAGTATTTT; cdr3_aa: CAWSVPWLAQDTQYF
v_call: TRBV7-9; d_call: -; cdr3_length: 14; clone_size: -; j_call: TRBJ2-1; cdr3_nt: TGTGCCACCTCCCCCGGGATGGGCACTGATGAGCAGTTCTTC; cdr3_aa: CATSPGMGTDEQFF
v_call: TRBV29-1; d_call: -; cdr3_length: 14; clone_size: once; j_call: TRBJ2-3; cdr3_nt: TGCAGCGTCGGGAGACAGCTACCCACAGATACGCAGTATTTT; cdr3_aa: CSVGRQLPTDTQYF